The rows below give T cell receptor beta chains drawn from one sample of a study of cytomegalovirus exposure and HLA in healthy donors. Sequenced by immunoSEQ multiplex PCR; TCRdb stores in-frame clones only, minus some. This table has more than 200,000 clones, just under 70% appearing once. The sequencing input was PBMCs. The origin of the receptors is a man aged 40-49 years in good health and CMV-seropositive. CDR3s include the opening cysteine and the closing phenylalanine or tryptophan. D genes are given only for firm matches. Some rows have no size entry. The others give once, few or many, or a class for an expanded clone.

>-|TRBJ1-5|TRBV7-8|-
CASSLEWRVSGQPQHF
TGTGCCAGCAGCTTAGAGTGGCGGGTTTCTGGTCAGCCCCAGCATTTT
>-|TRBJ1-5|TRBV18|-
CASSSAGSYSNQPQHF
TGTGCCAGCTCTAGTGCGGGATCCTATAGCAATCAGCCCCAGCATTTT
>-|TRBJ1-5|TRBV6-5|-
CATGPGYKPQHF
TGTGCCACCGGACCGGGATATAAGCCCCAGCATTTT
>-|TRBJ2-4|TRBV5-4|-
CASSKSGNKGIQYF
TGTGCCAGCAGCAAATCCGGGAACAAGGGCATTCAGTACTTC
>-|TRBJ2-7|TRBV5-5|-
CASSSPYKGNEQYF
TGTGCCAGCAGCTCACCTTACAAGGGGAACGAGCAGTACTTC
>once|TRBJ2-3|TRBV14|TRBD2
CASSQEKRGLADTQYF
TGTGCCAGCAGCCAAGAAAAGCGGGGGTTGGCAGATACGCAGTATTTT
>-|TRBJ1-2|TRBV6-1|-
CASTEKPPPRDGYTF
TGTGCCAGCACCGAAAAACCTCCACCGAGGGATGGCTACACCTTC
>once|TRBJ1-5|TRBV7-9|-
CASSFGGVNQPQHF
TGTGCCAGCAGCTTCGGGGGGGTCAATCAGCCCCAGCATTTT
>-|TRBJ2-3|TRBV9|-
CASSGRQKAHTDTQYF
TGTGCCAGCAGCGGACGACAGAAGGCACACACAGATACGCAGTATTTT
>-|TRBJ1-3|TRBV7-8|-
CASSPRERSTIYF
TGTGCCAGCAGCCCTCGGGAGAGGAGTACCATATATTTT
>-|TRBJ1-3|TRBV15|-
CATSTAAGGNTIYF
TGTGCCACCAGTACCGCCGCAGGGGGAAACACCATATATTTT
>-|TRBJ1-2|TRBV6-5|-
CASSYSSRPNYGYTF
TGTGCCAGCAGTTACTCGTCCAGGCCCAACTATGGCTACACCTTC
>once|TRBJ2-3|TRBV7-3|TRBD1
CASSLDRARTDTQYF
TGTGCCAGCAGCCTAGACAGGGCCCGCACAGATACGCAGTATTTT
>-|TRBJ1-3|TRBV7-6|-
CASSQPTGGDSSGNTIYF
TGTGCCAGCAGCCAACCCACCGGAGGCGACTCCTCTGGAAACACCATATATTTT
>-|TRBJ1-2|TRBV4-2|-
CASSQDLGANYGYTF
TGTGCCAGCAGCCAAGATCTCGGGGCTAACTATGGCTACACCTTC
>-|TRBJ1-2|TRBV6-6|-
CASSFRDGYTF
TGTGCCAGCAGTTTTAGAGATGGCTACACCTTC
>-|TRBJ1-1|TRBV18|TRBD1
CASSPSRTGESVEAFF
TGTGCCAGCTCACCAAGTCGGACAGGGGAAAGCGTGGAAGCTTTCTTT
>-|TRBJ2-7|TRBV5-6|-
CASSLADEQYF
TGTGCCAGCAGCTTGGCAGACGAGCAGTACTTC
>-|TRBJ2-7|TRBV5-6|-
CASTPESYEQYF
TGTGCCAGCACCCCCGAATCATACGAGCAGTACTTC
>-|TRBJ1-1|TRBV19|-
CASSFRTDSAEAFF
TGTGCCAGTAGTTTCAGGACCGACAGCGCTGAAGCTTTCTTT
>few|TRBJ1-2|TRBV5-6|-
CASSLQGTNGYTF
TGTGCCAGCAGCTTACAGGGTACTAATGGCTACACCTTC
>few|TRBJ1-1|TRBV4-1|-
CASSQDRYRGGDTEAFF
TGCGCCAGCAGCCAAGATCGGTACCGAGGAGGTGACACTGAAGCTTTCTTT
>few|TRBJ1-5|TRBV4-3|-
CASSQDGSSNQPQHF
TGCGCCAGCAGCCAAGACGGGAGCAGCAATCAGCCCCAGCATTTT
>once|TRBJ2-7|TRBV7-9|TRBD1
CASSETGNEQYF
TGTGCCAGCAGCGAGACAGGGAACGAGCAGTACTTC
>-|TRBJ2-7|TRBV5-5|TRBD2
CASSSRPSSGGSYEQYF
TGTGCCAGCAGCTCTAGACCTTCTAGCGGGGGATCCTACGAGCAGTACTTC
>-|TRBJ2-1|TRBV6-1|-
CASSSTGYNEQFF
TGTGCCAGCAGTTCCACAGGGTACAATGAGCAGTTCTTC
>-|TRBJ2-2|TRBV7-2|TRBD2
CASSLVSGGGGELFF
TGTGCCAGCAGCTTAGTTAGCGGGGGTGGCGGGGAGCTGTTTTTT
>-|TRBJ2-7|TRBV7-8|-
CASSLAPDSFYEQYF
TGTGCCAGCAGCTTAGCGCCGGACAGTTTCTACGAGCAGTACTTC
>-|TRBJ2-7|TRBV7-2|-
CASSPRNHVGYEQYF
TGTGCCAGCAGCCCCCGAAACCACGTCGGGTACGAGCAGTACTTC
>-|TRBJ2-5|TRBV14|TRBD2
CASSPGTSDWETQYF
TGTGCCAGCAGCCCCGGGACTAGCGATTGGGAGACCCAGTACTTC
>once|TRBJ2-5|TRBV28|-
CASSLGGAGETQYF
TGTGCCAGCAGTTTAGGGGGGGCGGGAGAGACCCAGTACTTC
>-|TRBJ2-6|TRBV19|TRBD1
CASSLWTGSGANVLTF
TGTGCCAGTAGTTTGTGGACAGGGTCCGGGGCCAACGTCCTGACTTTC
>-|TRBJ1-1|TRBV20-1|-
CSARQSSEAFF
TGCAGTGCTAGACAGTCCAGTGAAGCTTTCTTT
>-|TRBJ2-7|TRBV6-1|TRBD2
CASSAGTKRGEQYF
TGTGCCAGCAGCGCTGGGACTAAAAGGGGAGAGCAGTACTTC
>few|TRBJ1-2|TRBV7-9|-
CSSSLVASTTGGYTF
TGTTCCAGCAGCTTGGTGGCCTCTACCACAGGTGGCTACACCTTC
>few|TRBJ1-1|TRBV4-1|-
CASSQVGQWSGTEAFF
TGCGCCAGCAGCCAAGTCGGACAGTGGTCGGGCACTGAAGCTTTCTTT
>-|TRBJ1-4|TRBV4-3|TRBD1
CASSRLTGSRGEKLFF
TGCGCCAGCAGCCGGCTGACAGGGAGTAGGGGAGAAAAACTGTTTTTT
>-|TRBJ2-7|TRBV14|TRBD1
CASAGNRGIYEQYF
TGTGCCAGCGCCGGGAACAGGGGGATTTACGAGCAGTACTTC
>few|TRBJ2-3|TRBV19|TRBD2
CASSISLADYTQYF
TGTGCCAGTAGTATATCCCTAGCGGACTATACGCAGTATTTT
>-|TRBJ1-2|TRBV6-5|TRBD1
CASSDRDRDGYTF
TGTGCCAGCAGTGACCGGGACAGGGATGGCTACACCTTC
>many|TRBJ2-1|TRBV4-2|TRBD2
CASSQGFSGGASFYNEQFF
TGTGCCAGCAGCCAAGGATTTAGCGGGGGGGCCAGCTTCTACAATGAGCAGTTCTTC